The 24 T cell receptor beta chains listed next were all sequenced from one sample in a study of regulatory T cells in long-lasting Graves disease. Time point indicated: newly diagnosed GD, antithyroid drugs for less than 3 months. From PBMCs, RNA was extracted and then used to make the TCR library. Libraries of TCR beta came from iRepertoire HTBI primers plus Arm-PCR of CDR3 regions. In TCRdb, the multiplex PCR reads were re-called with MiXCR into one record per CDR3 protein. The table lists 500,000 or so distinct CDR3 sequences, 15% to 20% of them singletons. This sample was also put to use in a study of T cells in Graves' hyperthyroidism and ophthalmopathy.

The sample consisted of peripheral blood mononuclear cells (PBMCs), taken at new diagnosis, from a patient treated with antithyroid drugs. The receptors originated from a woman aged 40 to 65 with Graves disease.

The count of this clonotype is one. Possible read error: a much larger clone is one base away. The chain employs TRBV11-2 and TRBJ2-7, with D possibly being TRBD1 (5 bases). The germline V gene encodes CDR1 SGHAT and CDR2 FQNNGV. The CDR3 covers 16 residues. The CDR3 coding sequence is TGTGCCAGCAGCTCCCTCGGAGCAGGGCGGTCCTACGAGCAGTGCTTC. Amino acids: CASSSLGAGRSYEQCF.

This clonotype was seen many times. This chain connects TRBV28 to TRBJ1-1; TRBD1 matches at 11 bases. The germline gives CDR1 MDHEN, CDR2 SYDVKM. The CDR3 covers 14 residues. The ends lost 4 bases at V and 3 bases at J; junction bases unmatched: 1. The CDR3 DNA reads TGTGCCAGCAGTTCGGGACAGGGGGACACTGAAGCTTTCTTT. It is translated as CASSSGQGDTEAFF.

Many counts were recorded for this clonotype. V gene TRBV2 combines with J gene TRBJ2-1; no clear D gene. CDR3 length: 14 residues. V lost 6 bases to trimming and J lost 1 base, with 10 bases between them. Per the germline V gene, CDR1 is SNHLY and CDR2 is FYNNEI. The CDR3 protein is CASRTSASYNEQFF. DNA of the CDR3: TGTGCCAGCAGGACAAGTGCTTCCTACAATGAGCAGTTCTTC.

This clonotype was detected a few times. V gene TRBV18 combines with J gene TRBJ1-5; a weak D match, TRBD1 (5 bases). Germline V lookup: CDR1 KGHSH, CDR2 LQKENI. The CDR3 extends over 16 amino acids. V lost 1 base and J 6 bases, leaving 16 bases between the germline ends. Here the CDR3 reads CASSPLRGEMVQPQHF. The CDR3, as DNA: TGTGCCAGCTCACCACTCCGGGGGGAGATGGTTCAGCCCCAGCATTTT.

This clonotype showed up just a few times. The chain combines TRBV5-1 with TRBJ1-2, with D possibly matching TRBD1 (5 bases). V was clipped by 3 bases and J by 0 bases, with 9 bases between them. Germline assignment: CDR1 SGHRS and CDR2 YFSETQ. The length of the CDR3 is 14 residues. Here the CDR3 DNA reads TGCGCCAGCAGCTGGGACGGTTCTAACTATGGCTACACCTTC. Its protein product is CASSWDGSNYGYTF.

A word on this clonotype: A clone one base away is much larger, so this may be a read error. Without the conserved terminal phenylalanine or tryptophan, this CDR3 likely stems from a read error. The chain couples TRBV12-3 or TRBV12-4 to TRBJ1-2; D is unclear. The CDR3 is 14 amino acids. The V and J ends lost 4 bases and 2 bases respectively, with 11 bases between them. The CDR3 region has the DNA TGTGCCAGCAGTTACGGACGGACGAACTATGGCTACACCCTC. As protein: CASSYGRTNYGYTL.

This clonotype was detected a few times. The chain links TRBV3-1 to TRBJ2-1, with D possibly matching TRBD1 (7 bases). The CDR3 runs 16 residues. Germline lookup yields CDR1 LGHDT and CDR2 YNNKEL (reference sequence). V shed 4 bases and J shed 8 bases, with 21 bases lying between them. The DNA for the CDR3 is TGTGCCAGCAGCCCCCTCCGGGAGACAGGGAAATATGAGCAGTTCTTC. Translation: CASSPLRETGKYEQFF.

The CDR3 sequence is CASKRSGGRGQETQYF. CDR3 bases: TGTGCCAGCAAGAGGTCAGGGGGAAGGGGACAAGAGACCCAGTACTTC. The rearrangement joins TRBV2 to TRBJ2-5; TRBD1 matches 7 bases. Germline-derived CDR1 and CDR2 are SNHLY and FYNNEI. Trimming removed 7 bases from V and 2 bases from J; junction bases left unmatched: 13. The CDR3 runs 16 residues. The full variable domain, completed using reference TRBV2 and TRBJ2-5, is EPEVTQTPSHQVTQMGQEVILRCVPISNHLYFYWYRQILGQKVEFLVSFYNNEISEKSEIFDDQFSVERPDGSNFTLKIRSTKLEDSAMYFCASKRSGGRGQETQYFGPGTRLLVL.

This clonotype was counted at least ten times. V gene TRBV19 combines with J gene TRBJ2-7, with a weak D call TRBD1 (5 bases). Germline CDR1 reads LNHDA; CDR2 reads SQIVND (reference sequence). This CDR3 comprises 13 residues. The V gene lost 3 bases and the J gene lost 4 bases, with 10 bases spanning the gap. The CDR3 sequence: CASSIWGQYEQYF. DNA for the CDR3: TGTGCCAGTAGTATTTGGGGCCAATACGAGCAGTACTTC.

This clonotype has a count of ten or more. This chain connects TRBV3-1 to TRBJ2-7; TRBD1 is a possible D gene (6 bases). Trimming pared 1 base from V and 2 bases from J, leaving 12 bases between. Germline V lookup: CDR1 LGHDT, CDR2 YNNKEL (reference sequence). This CDR3 is 15 amino acids long. The CDR3 nucleotides read TGTGCCAGCAGCCAAGGGCCAGGGGCCCCCTACGAGCAGTACTTC. Protein product: CASSQGPGAPYEQYF.

A few counts support this clonotype. The chain is built from TRBV6-2 or TRBV6-3 and TRBJ1-2; the D is unclear. This CDR3 spans 15 amino acids. The germline gives CDR1 MNHEY, CDR2 SVGEGT. Between the trimmed V and J ends, which lost 2 bases and 3 bases, there was a span of 13 bases. This chain's CDR3 is CASSYGGSVDYGYTF. The CDR3 region has the DNA TGTGCCAGCAGTTACGGTGGCAGCGTCGACTATGGCTACACCTTC.

This clonotype was detected many times. The CDR3 loop is CSVRSNYGYTF. The DNA of the CDR3 is TGCAGCGTTCGGAGTAACTATGGCTACACCTTC. This chain connects TRBV29-1 to TRBJ1-2, with D unresolved. The V end was cut by 5 bases, the J end by 1 base, with 5 bases between. Germline V gene data show CDR1 as SQVTM and CDR2 as ANQGSEA. This CDR3 comprises 11 residues.

This clonotype was counted many times. This chain uses TRBV5-1 with TRBJ1-1; possible D gene TRBD1, 5 bases. Per the germline V gene, CDR1 is SGHRS and CDR2 is YFSETQ. Trimming cost V 4 bases and J 3 bases, with 16 bases left between them. There are 15 residues in the CDR3. The CDR3 reads CASSTSLGEYTEAFF. The CDR3 region has the DNA TGCGCCAGCAGCACCTCATTGGGGGAGTACACTGAAGCTTTCTTT.

The chain joins TRBV29-1 to TRBJ1-1, with TRBD1 matching 8 bases. J lost 4 bases, V lost 6 bases, and 7 bases had no gene match. Germline CDR1 reads SQVTM; CDR2 reads ANQGSEA. The CDR3 is 13 residues long. The CDR3 bases are TGCAGCGTAGCCAGAACAGGGGGCACTGAAGCTTTCTTT. It is translated as CSVARTGGTEAFF. The full variable domain, with the rest looked up from reference TRBV29-1 and TRBJ1-1, is SAVISQKPSRDICQRGTSLTIQCQVDSQVTMMFWYRQQPGQSLTLIATANQGSEATYESGFVIDKFPISRPNLTFSTLTVSNMSPEDSSIYLCSVARTGGTEAFFGQGTRLTVV.

This clonotype came up many times. The chain uses TRBV2 and TRBJ2-5, with 8 positions matching TRBD2. This CDR3 comprises 13 residues. From germline, CDR1 is SNHLY and CDR2 FYNNEI. The ends lost 7 bases at V and 4 bases at J; junction bases unmatched: 5. For the CDR3, the DNA is TGTGCCAGCAAAGGACTAGCTGGAGAGACCCAGTACTTC. Translation gives CASKGLAGETQYF.

The rearrangement joins TRBV3-1 to TRBJ2-3; possibly TRBD2 for D (6 bases). The germline V and J ends were trimmed by 1 base and 5 bases, with 10 bases remaining between them. This CDR3 is built from 14 residues. Germline CDR1 is LGHDT and CDR2 is YNNKEL (reference sequence). The CDR3 nucleotides read TGTGCCAGCAGCCAAGTCGGGGGTGGAGATACGCAGTATTTT. Amino acid sequence: CASSQVGGGDTQYF.

This clonotype was counted a few times. V gene TRBV20-1 combines with J gene TRBJ2-7; tentative D call: TRBD1 (5 bases). V was shortened by 1 base and J by 7 bases, with 20 bases between the two germline ends. The germline CDR1 and CDR2 sequences are DFQATT and SNEGSKA (reference sequence). The CDR3 totals 15 residues. In DNA form, the CDR3 reads TGCAGTGCTAGAGGTATCGCACAGGCCCATGGGGAGCAGTACTTC. Residues: CSARGIAQAHGEQYF.

This clonotype appeared many times. CDR3 protein: CASSQGRTDTQYF. The CDR3 coding sequence is TGTGCCAGCAGTCAGGGTCGCACAGATACGCAGTATTTT. The J gene is TRBJ2-3, the V gene TRBV27; maybe TRBD1 (5 bases). Germline CDR1 is MNHEY and CDR2 is SMNVEV (reference sequence). This CDR3 spans 13 amino acids. V lost 5 bases and J 1 base, leaving 7 bases between the germline ends.

This clonotype was counted ten times or more. V gene TRBV20-1 combines with J gene TRBJ1-1; D gene ambiguous. The V end lost 1 base, the J end lost 2 bases, and 8 bases lay between the germline ends. The CDR3 consists of 13 residues. The germline V gene has CDR1 DFQATT and CDR2 SNEGSKA (reference sequence). CDR3 region: CSARGEGNTEAFF. The DNA of the CDR3 is TGCAGTGCTAGAGGTGAGGGAAACACTGAAGCTTTCTTT.

The gene calls are TRBV11-2 and TRBJ2-1, with 12 nucleotides matching TRBD2. Germline values: CDR1 SGHAT, CDR2 FQNNGV. V was pared by 5 bases and J by 5 bases, with 10 bases of the junction left unmatched. The CDR3 length is 17 residues. CDR3 coding DNA: TGTGCCAGCAGCCGTCACCTAGCGGGGGGGCGGGACAATGAGCAGTTCTTC. This gives the protein CASSRHLAGGRDNEQFF.

This clonotype was recorded many times. This chain links TRBV6-1 with TRBJ1-2, with D possibly matching TRBD1 (5 bases). Looked up from germline, CDR1 is MNHNS and CDR2 is SASEGT. This CDR3 has 13 amino acids. Trimming took off 0 bases at V and 7 bases at J, with 9 bases between the two ends. The CDR3 DNA follows: TGTGCCAGCAGTGAAGCGGGACGTCTTGGCTACACCTTC. As protein: CASSEAGRLGYTF.

This rearrangement joins TRBV28 to TRBJ1-6; 12 bases map to TRBD1. The V gene end was trimmed by 6 bases and the J gene end by 5 bases; junction bases not matched to a gene: 8. CDR1 is MDHEN, CDR2 SYDVKM, per germline. The CDR3 length is 17 residues. The CDR3 here is CASRDRDRGRDNSPLHF. The CDR3 nucleotides are TGTGCCAGCAGAGATAGGGACAGGGGGCGTGATAATTCACCCCTCCACTTT.

The rearrangement links TRBV5-1 to TRBJ2-5; TRBD2 aligns across 10 bases. Per germline, CDR1 SGHRS and CDR2 YFSETQ. The CDR3 totals 18 residues. V shed 0 bases, J shed 7 bases, and the junction held 15 bases outside the gene matches. The CDR3 spells CASSLDSSSGGARATQYF. In nucleotides, the CDR3 is TGCGCCAGCAGCTTGGATTCTTCAAGCGGGGGGGCCAGAGCGACCCAGTACTTC.

This clonotype was recorded at least ten times. The chain couples TRBV11-1 to TRBJ2-3; 9 nucleotides match TRBD2. The CDR3 runs 17 residues. From germline, CDR1 is SGHAT and CDR2 FQDESV (reference sequence). V lost 1 base, J lost 5 bases, and 10 bases stayed unmatched. DNA of the CDR3: TGTGCCAGCAGCTTAGACGGGGCGGGGGGGCCGGTAGATACGCAGTATTTT. This translates into CASSLDGAGGPVDTQYF.